This entry lists 7 T cell receptor beta chains sequenced from one sample in a study of vaccination effects on CD4 cells after COVID-19 (dated 2022 in TCRdb). Receptors were amplified or captured by the immunoSEQ multiplex PCR assay. Sourced from immuneACCESS, this table was stored by TCRdb with only in-frame sequences that have V and J called. A share of the clones is absent; for the studies checked, an unresolved V gene accounts for under half, and the remainder has no known explanation. The sample table shows over 25,000 clones, and roughly 85% are seen once. The ten largest clones take up under 1.5% of the sample. These receptors have no known antigen. In the ViraFEST assay, PBMC were stimulated with viral peptide pools, and TCR sequencing was then used to find antigen-specific CD4+ T cell clonotypes based on their expansion. After 10 days of culture, CD4+ T cells were isolated with the EasySep CD4+ T cell isolation kit. Each participant got two doses of an mRNA SARS-CoV-2 vaccine, either BNT162b2 or mRNA-1273.

This material consisted of CD4+ T cells from PBMCs cultured with HCoV-NL63 spike peptides, taken after COVID-19 vaccination. Explained via the paper, the cell subset or site label denotes: HCoV-NL63 spike overlapping peptide pool stimulation. All receptors derive from a human donor who received a COVID-19 vaccine. Some clones in this sample may be carry-over from other donors' samples.

The chain has TRBV4-1 and TRBJ2-3; D ambiguous. V lost 4 bases and J 2 bases, leaving 10 bases between the germline ends. CDR1 and CDR2 from the germline V gene are MGHRA and YSYEKL. The CDR3 contains 14 residues. The CDR3 loop is CASSPPRPTDTQYF. The CDR3 nucleotides are TGCGCCAGCAGCCCTCCCAGGCCCACAGATACGCAGTATTTT.

The J gene is TRBJ2-1, the V gene TRBV7-3; possible D gene TRBD2, 5 bases. The V end was cut by 4 bases, the J end by 6 bases, with 10 bases between. The V gene's germline CDR1 is SGHTA and CDR2 FQGTGA. CDR3 length: 13 amino acids. CDR3 coding DNA: TGTGCCAGCAGCTCCAGCCGGGGCAATGAGCAGTTCTTC. Translation gives CASSSSRGNEQFF.

The genes are TRBV4-1 and TRBJ2-7; possibly TRBD2 for D (7 bases). This CDR3 contains 12 residues. Germline V lookup: CDR1 MGHRA, CDR2 YSYEKL. The CDR3 nucleotides read TGCGCCAGCAGCCAAGATTATAGGGGGGGGCACGTC. This encodes CASSQDYRGGHV.

This clone was picked up one time. CDR3 in amino acids: CASSPTGAKDEQFF. For the CDR3, the DNA is TGTGCCAGCAGCCCGACAGGGGCAAAGGATGAGCAGTTCTTC. The chain has TRBV7-3 and TRBJ2-1; TRBD1 aligns across 8 bases. J was trimmed by 8 bases and V by 5 bases; bases with no gene match: 8. The CDR3 runs 14 residues. The V gene's germline CDR1 is SGHTA and CDR2 FQGTGA.

V gene TRBV4-1 combines with J gene TRBJ2-6; D perhaps matches TRBD2 (5 bases). V was trimmed by 3 bases and J by 0 bases, leaving 12 bases between them. The CDR3 runs 17 residues. Germline V gene data show CDR1 as MGHRA and CDR2 as YSYEKL. DNA of the CDR3: TGCGCCAGCAGCCAGGGGAGAGGGCGCTCTGGGGCCAACGTCCTGACTTTC. This translates into CASSQGRGRSGANVLTF.

The genes are TRBV6-5 and TRBJ1-2; D is unresolved. Per the germline V gene, CDR1 is MNHEY and CDR2 is SVGAGI. V gave up 7 bases and J gave up 4 bases, with 16 bases separating them. The CDR3 length is 14 residues. The CDR3 sequence is CASNQDPGGYGYTF. CDR3 nucleotide sequence: TGTGCCAGCAATCAGGATCCTGGCGGCTATGGCTACACCTTC.

This clone has just a few counts. The rearrangement joins TRBV7-2 to TRBJ2-5; D unclear. V was pared by 1 base and J by 5 bases, with 8 bases between. Germline V gene sequence: CDR1 SGHTA, CDR2 FQGNSA. The CDR3 has 13 amino acids. CDR3 sequence reads: CASSLGPVETQYF. The CDR3, as DNA: TGTGCCAGCAGCTTAGGTCCGGTCGAGACCCAGTACTTC.